The T cell receptor beta chain under discussion was sequenced for a study of shared clonotypes between healthy human individuals. Study results and caveats: Larger estimated richness was generally recorded for naive subsets relative to memory subsets. It was the few donors that limited the genetic and exposure-history diversity represented.

CDR1 is SEHNR and CDR2 is FQNEAQ in the germline V gene (reference sequence). The CDR3 has 15 amino acids. The germline V and J ends were trimmed by 1 base and 3 bases, with 13 bases remaining between them. In the case of this clone: Its antigen is not known.

The naive CD8 population came from CD45RO-negative cells selected for CCR7, without terminally differentiated effector memory CD45RA+ cells. Within Nashville, Tennessee resided all donors, each a Caucasian adult. Assay used: immunoSEQ multiplex PCR; TCRdb lists only in-frame clones, some missing. The data hold roughly 810,000 clones, with roughly 96% observed a single time. The clonotype comes from a man aged 25 to 45 in good health. The chain combines TRBV7-9 with TRBJ2-7; D call uncertain. Sequenced material: naive CD8+ T cells sorted from blood. CDR3 amino acids: CASSLEVAGDYEQYF. The CDR3 region has the DNA TGTGCCAGCAGCTTAGAGGTAGCTGGGGACTACGAGCAGTACTTC.